Listed below are T cell receptor beta chains from one sample, sequenced in a study of shared clonotypes between healthy human individuals. The repertoire was sequenced with immunoSEQ multiplex PCR; TCRdb's copy has only in-frame clones and lacks some. Of roughly 2 million clones in the sample, approximately 95% were seen once. Material: naive CD4+ T cells sorted from blood. These receptors all stem from a man aged 18 to 30 in good health. Each CDR3 is given with its conserved first and last residue. The D gene is left open where the match is weak. Clone size is not always given. Where it is, it says once, few, many or a class for expanded clones.

TGCGCCAGCAGTGAGCAGGTCCAGTACTTC CASSEQVQYF TRBJ2-5 - 10 - TRBV10-1
TGCGCCAGCAGCCGGCAGGGACAAGGGAACACCGGGGAGCTGTTTTTT CASSRQGQGNTGELFF TRBJ2-2 - 16 - TRBV5-1
TGCGCCAGCAGCACCCCCGGGACAGGGAGCACCGGGGAGCTGTTTTTT CASSTPGTGSTGELFF TRBJ2-2 - 16 TRBD1 TRBV5-1
TGTGCCAGCAGCTCGGCCAAGTCGGGTTGGGCAGGGGGCGAAAAACTGTTTTTT CASSSAKSGWAGGEKLFF TRBJ1-4 - 18 TRBD1 TRBV7-9
TGTGCCTGGGCTGAGGGACAGGGGAAGACCCAGTACTTC CAWAEGQGKTQYF TRBJ2-5 once 13 TRBD1 TRBV30
TGTGCCAGCAGTTACATAACGGCAGGGGCCTACGAGCAGTACTTC CASSYITAGAYEQYF TRBJ2-7 - 15 - TRBV6-6
TGTGCCAGCCGGGATGTCACTAGGGGCTACACCTTC CASRDVTRGYTF TRBJ1-2 - 12 - TRBV6-5
TGTGCCAGCAGCTTAAGAGGGAGGGCGCGAAAAGAGACCCAGTACTTC CASSLRGRARKETQYF TRBJ2-5 - 16 TRBD2 TRBV7-2
TGCGCCAGCAGCGGTAGCGAGGTTCAAGAGACCCAGTACTTC CASSGSEVQETQYF TRBJ2-5 - 14 - TRBV4-1
TGTGCCTGGAGCTCGGCCAGTTATAGCAATCAGCCCCAGCATTTT CAWSSASYSNQPQHF TRBJ1-5 few 15 - TRBV30
TGTGCCAGCAGCGCCGTAGCGGCCGTGGTCAATGAGCAGTTCTTC CASSAVAAVVNEQFF TRBJ2-1 once 15 - TRBV9
TGTGCCAGCAGGGAGGGACCGATCTATGGCTACACCTTC CASREGPIYGYTF TRBJ1-2 - 13 - TRBV2
TGTGCCTGGACCGCACCCGGGGCCCTTCAGTATTTT CAWTAPGALQYF TRBJ2-3 - 12 - TRBV30
TGTGCCATCAGTGAGTCAGGGGACGAGCAGTACTTC CAISESGDEQYF TRBJ2-7 - 12 - TRBV10-3
TGTGCCAGCAGTGGCCGGACAGGCCAAGAGACCCAGTACTTC CASSGRTGQETQYF TRBJ2-5 - 14 TRBD1 TRBV6-1
TGTGCTAGCAGCTTAGGAAGGGCAGAGACCCAGTACTTC CASSLGRAETQYF TRBJ2-5 - 13 - TRBV7-7
TGTGCCAGCAGCTTAGGGACTAGCGGGGTGAACACCGGGGAGCTGTTTTTT CASSLGTSGVNTGELFF TRBJ2-2 - 17 TRBD2 TRBV11-2
TGTGCCAGCACGGTTAGCTATGGCTACACCTTC CASTVSYGYTF TRBJ1-2 - 11 - TRBV6-1
TGTGCCACCAGCAGAGATTTTCCTAGCGGAAGCACAGATACGCAGTATTTT CATSRDFPSGSTDTQYF TRBJ2-3 - 17 TRBD2 TRBV15
TGCGCCAGCAGTTTGGACAGGGCCTATGGCTACACCTTC CASSLDRAYGYTF TRBJ1-2 once 13 TRBD1 TRBV10-1
TGTGCCAGCAGAGCTAACACCGGGGAGCTGTTTTTT CASRANTGELFF TRBJ2-2 - 12 - TRBV6-5
TGTGCCTGGAGTGTAGGGCGGGAGGGCCAGAAAGGGCAGTTCTTC CAWSVGREGQKGQFF TRBJ2-1 - 15 TRBD2 TRBV30
TGTGCCAGCAGCTTAGACCGCTCGTTTCGGGAGGGCCATTCTCGAGAGCAGTACTTC CASSLDRSFREGHSREQYF TRBJ2-7 - 19 TRBD2 TRBV11-3
TGTGCCTGGAGGACCCAGGGTACTTACACTGAAGCTTTCTTT CAWRTQGTYTEAFF TRBJ1-1 - 14 - TRBV30
TGTGCCAGCAGCTCTCCCCAGCGCCATGAGCAGTTCTTC CASSSPQRHEQFF TRBJ2-1 - 13 - TRBV7-2
TGTGCCAGTAGTTCACCGGGACTAGCAGGAGAGACCCAGTACTTC CASSSPGLAGETQYF TRBJ2-5 - 15 TRBD2 TRBV19